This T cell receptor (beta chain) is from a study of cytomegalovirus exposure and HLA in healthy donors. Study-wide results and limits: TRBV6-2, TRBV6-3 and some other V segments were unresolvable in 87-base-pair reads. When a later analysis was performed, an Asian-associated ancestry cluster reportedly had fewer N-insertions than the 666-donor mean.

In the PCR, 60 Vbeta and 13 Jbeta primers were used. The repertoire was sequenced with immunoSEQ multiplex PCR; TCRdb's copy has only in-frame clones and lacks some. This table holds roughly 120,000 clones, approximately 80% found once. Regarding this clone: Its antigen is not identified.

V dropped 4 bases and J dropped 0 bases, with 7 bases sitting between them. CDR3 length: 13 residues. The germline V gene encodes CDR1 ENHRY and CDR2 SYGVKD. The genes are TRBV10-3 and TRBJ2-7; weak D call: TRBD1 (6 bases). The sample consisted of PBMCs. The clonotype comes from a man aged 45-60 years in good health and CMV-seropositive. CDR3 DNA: TGTGCCATCAGTGGGGACAACTCCTACGAGCAGTACTTC. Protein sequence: CAISGDNSYEQYF.